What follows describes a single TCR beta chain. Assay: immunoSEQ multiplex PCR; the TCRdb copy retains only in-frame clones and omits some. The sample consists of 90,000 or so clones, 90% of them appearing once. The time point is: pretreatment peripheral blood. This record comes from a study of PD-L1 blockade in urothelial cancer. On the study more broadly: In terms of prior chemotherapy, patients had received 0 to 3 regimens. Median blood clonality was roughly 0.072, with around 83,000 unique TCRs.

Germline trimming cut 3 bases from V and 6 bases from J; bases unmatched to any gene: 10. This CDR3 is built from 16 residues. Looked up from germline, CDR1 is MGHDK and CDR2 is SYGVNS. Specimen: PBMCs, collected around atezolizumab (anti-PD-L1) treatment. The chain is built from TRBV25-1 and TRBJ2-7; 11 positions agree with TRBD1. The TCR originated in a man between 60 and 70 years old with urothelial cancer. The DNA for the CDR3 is TGTGCCAGCAGTGATCGGGGGGGGACAGGGGGTTTCGAGCAGTACTTC. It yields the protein CASSDRGGTGGFEQYF.